The 14 T cell receptor beta chains presented below share a single source sample, sequenced in a study of blood T cell repertoires in COVID-19. Assay: immunoSEQ multiplex PCR; the TCRdb copy retains only in-frame clones and omits some. The table shows 29,000 or so clones, with around nine tenths occurring only once. Specimen: peripheral blood. The origin of the receptors is a human donor in a cohort sampled during active COVID-19. The donor label of this sample is uncertain.

The chain couples TRBV7-3 to TRBJ2-2, with D possibly TRBD2 on 5 matching bases. The V and J ends lost 4 bases and 5 bases respectively, with 11 bases between them. The V gene's germline CDR1 is SGHTA and CDR2 FQGTGA. This CDR3 is 14 amino acids long. This CDR3 is CASSSRTGTGELFF. In DNA, the CDR3 is TGTGCCAGCAGCTCGCGGACGGGGACCGGGGAGCTGTTTTTT. Together with reference TRBV7-3 and TRBJ2-2, the CDR3 gives the full variable domain: GAGVSQTPSNKVTEKGKYVELRCDPISGHTALYWYRQSLGQGPEFLIYFQGTGAADDSGLPNDRFFAVRPEGSVSTLKIQRTERGDSAVYLCASSSRTGTGELFFGEGSRLTVL.

This clone was seen only once. This sequence joins TRBV6-5 and TRBJ1-1; 10 bases are a match to TRBD1. The CDR3 covers 13 residues. Germline CDR1 and CDR2: MNHEY and SVGAGI. Trimming removed 3 bases from V and 11 bases from J; junction bases left unmatched: 6. Here the CDR3 reads CASSYPGQGVAFF. The CDR3 DNA follows: TGTGCCAGCAGTTATCCCGGACAGGGGGTGGCTTTCTTT.

The chain has TRBV5-6 and TRBJ1-1, with D maybe TRBD1 (5 bases). Germline V gene sequence: CDR1 SGHDT, CDR2 YYEEEE. The CDR3 runs 13 residues. With 6 bases removed from V and 0 bases from J, the gap between germline ends came to 9 bases. In DNA form, the CDR3 reads TGTGCCAGCACCAGGACAATGAACACTGAAGCTTTCTTT. It codes for CASTRTMNTEAFF.

The rearrangement joins TRBV7-2 to TRBJ2-3; D not resolved. The CDR3 spans 17 residues. V dropped 1 base and J dropped 5 bases, with 19 bases sitting between them. Per the germline V gene, CDR1 is SGHTA and CDR2 is FQGNSA. The CDR3, as DNA: TGTGCCAGCAGCTTAGGTCTGGGCCTGGAAAGTGGAGATACGCAGTATTTT. Amino acids: CASSLGLGLESGDTQYF.

The chain employs TRBV11-3 and TRBJ2-1, with a possible D match to TRBD2 (5 bases). The CDR3 extends over 13 amino acids. V was trimmed by 5 bases and J by 9 bases, leaving 14 bases between them. The germline V gene encodes CDR1 SGHNT and CDR2 YENEEA. CDR3 in amino acids: CASSPRPGSEQFF. CDR3 nucleotides: TGTGCCAGCAGCCCCCGTCCGGGGAGTGAGCAGTTCTTC. Full variable domain (missing parts from reference TRBV11-3 and TRBJ2-1): EAGVVQSPRYKIIEKKQPVAFWCNPISGHNTLYWYLQNLGQGPELLIRYENEEAVDDSQLPKDRFSAERLKGVDSTLKIQPAELGDSAVYLCASSPRPGSEQFFGPGTRLTVL.

The chain carries TRBV29-1 and TRBJ2-1; possibly TRBD2 for D (5 bases). The CDR3 totals 12 residues. With 7 bases removed from V and 8 bases from J, the gap between germline ends came to 15 bases. Germline V gene lookup returns CDR1 SQVTM and CDR2 ANQGSEA. This CDR3 reads CSATSTGDEQFF. CDR3 DNA sequence: TGCAGCGCCACTTCCACCGGGGATGAGCAGTTCTTC.

The CDR3 sequence is CASSHPAVPGYTF. The CDR3 DNA reads TGCGCCAGCAGCCATCCCGCAGTTCCCGGCTACACCTTC. The chain has TRBV4-1 and TRBJ1-2, with D hard to call. The CDR3 runs 13 residues. Between the trimmed V and J ends, which lost 3 bases and 8 bases, there was a span of 13 bases. The germline gives CDR1 MGHRA, CDR2 YSYEKL.

V is TRBV2 and J is TRBJ2-3, with TRBD1 identical over 12 bases. Germline loops: CDR1 SNHLY, CDR2 FYNNEI. This CDR3 has 15 residues. V lost 9 bases to trimming and J lost 5 bases; unmatched junction nucleotides: 9. CDR3 coding DNA: TGTGCCAGTTTTCCCCGGGACAGGGGGCAAGATACGCAGTATTTT. Its protein product is CASFPRDRGQDTQYF.

The chain links TRBV6-5 to TRBJ2-7, with 12 bases matching TRBD1. The CDR3 contains 15 residues. V lost 5 bases, J lost 5 bases, and 7 bases stayed unmatched. CDR1 is MNHEY, CDR2 SVGAGI, per germline. Here the CDR3 DNA reads TGTGCCAGCAGTATCAGGGACAGGGGGCTGAACGAGCAGTACTTC. Translated: CASSIRDRGLNEQYF.

The V call is TRBV6-6, the J call TRBJ2-7; TRBD2 agrees at 10 bases. V gave up 4 bases and J gave up 3 bases; unmatched junction bases: 3. The CDR3 has 14 residues. CDR1 is MNHNY and CDR2 is SVGAGI in the germline V gene (reference sequence). The CDR3 nucleotides read TGTGCCAGCAGTTCTAGCGGGGGCCGCTACGAGCAGTACTTC. Translation: CASSSSGGRYEQYF.

CDR3: CASSQEGAKTQYF. The CDR3 nucleotides read TGTGCCAGCAGCCAAGAGGGCGCGAAGACCCAGTACTTC. The V call is TRBV3-1 (or the pseudogene TRBV3-2), the J call TRBJ2-5; D unclear. The CDR3 length is 13 residues. Germline values: CDR1 LGHDT, CDR2 YNNKEL (reference sequence). Trimming stripped 0 bases from V and 6 bases from J, with 8 bases between.

This chain connects TRBV6-6 to TRBJ2-7, with D possibly matching TRBD2 (6 bases). CDR3 length equals 14 residues. The V end lost 2 bases, the J end lost 1 base, and 9 bases lay between the germline ends. The germline V gene has CDR1 MNHNY and CDR2 SVGAGI (reference sequence). CDR3 nucleotides: TGTGCCAGCAGTTACCTAGGGACTTCCTACGAGCAGTACTTC. Protein sequence: CASSYLGTSYEQYF.

This clone was counted a few times. The rearrangement joins TRBV5-4 to TRBJ2-3, with D perhaps TRBD1 (5 bases). The CDR3 loop spans 12 amino acids. The germline V gene has CDR1 SGHNT and CDR2 YYREEE (reference sequence). V shed 4 bases and J shed 11 bases, with 14 bases lying between them. The CDR3 coding sequence is TGTGCCAGCAGCCGGACAAACAAAAAGCAGTATTTT. This translates into CASSRTNKKQYF.

Only one count was recorded for this clone. This chain uses TRBV5-1 with TRBJ2-1; possibly TRBD1 for D (6 bases). V was cut by 2 bases and J by 0 bases, with 9 bases left in between. From germline, CDR1 is SGHRS and CDR2 YFSETQ. The CDR3 has 15 amino acids. This chain's CDR3 is CASSLQGSSYNEQFF. CDR3 coding DNA: TGCGCCAGCAGCTTACAGGGTAGCTCCTACAATGAGCAGTTCTTC.